This entry is about one T cell receptor (beta chain). This clonotype was seen a handful of times. Its binding antigen is unknown. Per-base quality was not reported, and no clone a single base away is much larger than it. The germline V gene supplies CDR1 MNHNS and CDR2 SASEGT. There are 15 amino acids in the CDR3, from cysteine to phenylalanine inclusive. Solely the CDR3 DNA is kept, with 45 bases framed from the first base. The V end loses 6 bases and the J end loses 2 bases, and a stretch of 16 bases separates them. This sample is part of a study of vaccination and CD4 T cells after COVID-19 (dated 2022 in TCRdb). Broadly, across the study: In the convalescent cohort there were six males and four females, among whom were two Hispanic individuals, seven Caucasians, two Asians and one multiracial person. Participants got two doses of the Pfizer-BioNTech BNT162b2 vaccine (n=8) or two doses of the Moderna mRNA-1273 vaccine (n=2). Post-COVID blood samples were collected from convalescent patients a median of about 92 days after diagnosis, with a range of roughly 30 to 161 days. The time from the second vaccine dose to post-vaccine blood sampling had a median of around 72 days and ranged from about 14 to 250 days. Culture stimuli were overlapping spike peptide pools from SARS-CoV-2 and from the common cold coronaviruses HCoV-NL63, HCoV-OC43 and HCoV-229E. Control cultures received a CEFX viral epitope pool as the positive control, an HIV-1 Nef peptide pool as the negative control, or no peptide. In under 13 COVID-19 convalescent patients and a handful of infection-naive healthy vaccine recipients, researchers compared the spike-specific CD4+ TCR repertoire from before mRNA vaccination with the repertoire from after. Memory CD4+ T cell crossreactivity between SARS-CoV-2 and common cold coronavirus spike proteins was assessed at the TCR clonotype level in an earlier paper using these donors.

The meaning of the sample's treatment or condition label: approximately nine-day PBMC culture with coronavirus spike peptide pools or control peptides (ViraFEST assay). CD4+ T cells from unexposed donors were collected before the COVID-19 pandemic (2011-2018). The ViraFEST assay, used in the study, expanded antigen-specific T cells with peptide pools and then identified the expanded clonotypes through TCR sequencing. Roughly 2 million PBMCs per well were cultured in IMDM with approximately 5.5% human AB serum and roughly 9.3 IU/ml IL-2, plus 10 ug/ml peptide pools. Half of the culture medium was replaced with fresh IL-2-containing medium on days 3 and 7. CD4+ T cells were isolated after about 10 days of culture through negative selection using the EasySep CD4+ T cell isolation kit. As far as cell numbers permitted, CD4+ T cells from unexposed donors were tested for reactivity against SARS-CoV-2 S and N as well as four spike pools from common cold coronaviruses. Ficoll-Paque Plus gradient centrifugation was used to isolate PBMCs from whole blood, and the isolated PBMCs were then either used fresh or cryopreserved at -140C. Each culture condition was generally run in triplicate wells. Leukapheresis product for the unexposed donors was purchased commercially.

The library was prepared using PCR. At the Johns Hopkins FTIC core, DNA from the cultured CD4+ T cells underwent TCR sequencing with the Oncomine TCR Beta short-read assay. Genomic DNA was extracted from the cultured CD4+ T cells with the QIAamp micro DNA kit. Oncomine TCR Beta libraries made from cultured CD4+ T cells were pooled using unique dual indexes and sequenced on an Illumina iSeq 100. Under the source paper's analysis protocol: Non-productive sequences were removed, and CDR3s not starting with C, not ending with F or W, or shorter than 7 amino acids were discarded. The MANAFEST web application identified antigen-specific clonotypes by comparing peptide-stimulated wells against reference wells and other culture wells. To be called positive, a clone needed an FDR below 0.05, an odds ratio above 5, and a productive frequency above 0.1% in at least two of three replicate wells. A clonotype was classed as cross-reactive if the clonotype showed significant expansion both in SARS-CoV-2 spike wells and in at least one common cold coronavirus spike condition. CDR3 homology was assessed with Levenshtein distances (stringdist) and unrooted phylogenetic trees (ape) in R version 3.6.1. TCRdb ran its own pipeline on the public reads, namely fastp trimming at Q25 and MiXCR clone calling, and kept in-frame beta chains. Merged by CDR3 protein, the rows form single entries marked with the most common genes and DNA. TCRdb's processing, not the authors', yielded these V and J calls. Within this sample are about 7,100 distinct CDR3 sequences, with 37% of them counted one time only. The ten largest make up roughly a sixth of the sample.

General conclusions and limits of the study: Among convalescent patients, a median roughly 84% of the SARS-CoV-2-reactive clones seen after vaccination appeared only after vaccination, which suggests priming specific to the vaccine. Relatively few convalescent patients were included in the study, and early timepoints after natural infection were not analyzed. The median count of SARS-CoV-2-reactive clonotypes went up from around 20 after infection to a few dozen after vaccination, although the change was not significant. Of the vaccine-specific clones found in convalescent patients, nearly all (304 of 307) were mono-reactive for SARS-CoV-2 spike instead of being cross-reactive with common cold coronaviruses.

This chain is built from TRBV6-1 and TRBJ1-1; the D gene cannot be named for sure. The clonotype was recovered from a human donor in good health. The specimen sequenced was CD4+ T cells from blood, cultured in vitro. The CDR3 amino acid sequence is: CASSSATGLNTEAFF. The nucleotide sequence reads as follows: TGTGCCAGCAGCTCTGCCACCGGGCTAAACACTGAAGCTTTCTTT.